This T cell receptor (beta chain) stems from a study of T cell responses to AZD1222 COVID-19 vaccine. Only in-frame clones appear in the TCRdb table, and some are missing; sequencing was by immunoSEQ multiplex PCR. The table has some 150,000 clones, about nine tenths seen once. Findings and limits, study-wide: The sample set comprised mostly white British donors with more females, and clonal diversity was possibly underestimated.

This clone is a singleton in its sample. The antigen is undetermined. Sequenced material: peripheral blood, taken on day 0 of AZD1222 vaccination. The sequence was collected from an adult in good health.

The CDR3 region has the DNA TGTGCCAGCAGCTACCTAGCGGGGGGGTACAATGAGCAGTTCTTC. Its protein product is CASSYLAGGYNEQFF. The rearrangement joins TRBV11-2 to TRBJ2-1; 12 nucleotides line up with TRBD2. Trimming cost V 4 bases and J 4 bases; bases outside gene matches: 2. The CDR3 covers 15 residues. CDR1 is SGHAT, CDR2 FQNNGV, per germline.